This TCR beta chain was captured by sequencing in a study of cytomegalovirus exposure and HLA in healthy donors (dated by TCRdb to 2015 to 2018). At the level of the whole study: In an earlier analysis of 587 of the donors, 250 to 300 Gb of sequence data and 90 million to 120 million unique TCR beta sequences from roughly 180 million T cells were reported. Roughly 300 gigabases of sequencing data and approximately 93 million unique TCR sequences were included in an early release covering about 620 HLA-typed donors. Of the roughly 400 genotyped donors, approximately 80% were placed in the genetic ancestry cluster associated with self-reported Caucasian donors. The aim of the study was to test whether cataloging public T cell receptors could identify signatures of past pathogen exposure. The T cell repertoires of some 670 subjects were profiled by immunosequencing and related to cytomegalovirus serostatus. Along with the approximately 620-subject first cohort, a separate validation cohort of around 110 different subjects was used. To predict cytomegalovirus infection status, the study combined high-throughput TCR immunosequencing, statistical association of individual TCRs with disease status, and machine learning. In a later analysis, previously published TCR beta repertoires from 550 to 750 donors were re-analyzed and high-resolution HLA genotyping was added so that TCR occurrence patterns could be studied. Rather than drawing on any new phenotypic data, the later analysis identified candidate immune exposures from TCR beta sequences and the way those sequences occurred across donors. An earlier analysis of 587 of the donors applied high-throughput TCR beta sequencing to assess whether each TCR beta V gene segment acted as functional or pseudogenic. Donor age, sex, ethnicity and CMV serostatus were compiled alongside the repertoire data. A later genetic analysis took genome-wide SNP genotypes for about 55% of the 666 donors and used that subset as a discovery cohort. Every discovery cohort repertoire had been produced on one sequencing platform. HLA typing covered class I and class II loci at four-digit resolution. Typing coverage varied by locus: about 620-630 donors for A, B, C, DRB1 and DQB1; approximately 500 for DQA1; more than 600 for DPA1; roughly 450 for DPB1. Because of strong linkage in the cohort, 5 or 6 DR-DQ haplotypes were treated as single units for association and clustering. Across approximately 420 genotyped donors of the cohort, an average of roughly 250,000 unique TCR beta nucleotide sequences per donor were sequenced, and about a sixth of those sequences were non-productive.

General findings and caveats noted by the study authors: Assigning TCR associations to individual alleles was difficult when HLA alleles, especially DR and DQ, strongly co-occurred. According to a later analysis, parvovirus B19, influenza, CMV and Epstein-Barr virus appeared linked to several top co-occurrence clusters. Correlated functional status among segregating V segments might reflect linkage disequilibrium, but an unknown experimental factor could not be ruled out. Broadly in line with IMGT annotations, most TCR beta V segments showed up in productive rearrangements about 90% or about 30% of the time in an earlier analysis of approximately 640 of the donors. Fewer than 20 rarely observed V segments, including chromosome 9 orphons, were excluded from the earlier analysis of a few hundred of the donors because counts were too low. A few of the identified cytomegalovirus-associated TCR beta chains were confirmed in vitro to be specific for cytomegalovirus antigens. Most CMV-associated TCR beta chains appeared to be HLA-restricted in a later analysis, and the HLA associations seemed to be driven largely by CMV exposure. Compared with the roughly 600-donor mean, donors in an Asian-associated ancestry cluster had fewer N-insertions in productive TCRs, according to a later genetic analysis. Most TCR sequences were seen in very few donors, while some public TCRs were found in many individuals. Because HLA typing was missing for some donors at each locus, association tests included only the typed subset. A further reported finding was that TCR beta sequences accurately predicted the HLA-A and HLA-B alleles for most subjects in the first cohort. Only TCR beta chains were sequenced in this cohort, and the absence of alpha or paired-chain data limited detectable features. Immune exposure information for the cohort was limited to CMV serostatus. Because the 87-base-pair reads could not distinguish some IMGT-functional V segments, including TRBV6-2 and TRBV6-3, those segments were excluded. In a later genetic analysis, a missense DCLRE1C variant was associated with V-gene and J-gene trimming of TCR beta chains, and the association was replicated in an independent cohort. In a later analysis, some 17,000 TCR beta sequences were associated with specific HLA alleles at a false discovery rate of 0.05. Roughly uniform sequencing depth across donors was assumed in presence/absence analyses, although this assumption may not hold. A later analysis found that TCR association rates varied across HLA loci, with DRB1 alleles showing the most associated TCRs and HLA-C alleles the fewest. In a later analysis, HLA-associated TCR beta chains showed more clonal expansion and lower generation probabilities than non-associated chains that were equally common. In the study, around 150 TCR beta chains were listed as associated with cytomegalovirus. It was suggested by the authors that the approach could potentially be generalized to other disease states and immunological phenotypes. A cluster of highly shared sequence variants was judged likely to be a technical artifact of the sequencing pipeline. The classifier was reported to diagnose cytomegalovirus status with high specificity and sensitivity in both the original cohort and the validation cohort.

The cohort was made up of 500 to 850 healthy bone marrow donors. At the time of sampling, every cohort member was nominally healthy, though immune exposures that went unrecorded were likely present. The donor was CMV seropositive and belonged to the group of more than 250 seropositive cohort members. A peripheral blood sample was provided by each donor, and peripheral blood mononuclear cells were used for TCR beta sequencing. Genomic DNA was extracted from the blood cell samples with the Qiagen DNeasy Blood Extraction Kit. Library prep was done by the immunoSEQ multiplex PCR assay. For the multiplex PCR, a mixture combining 60 forward primers for TCR Vbeta segments and 13 reverse primers for TCR Jbeta segments was used. Amplification of the CDR3 region of rearranged TCR beta genes was performed with a multiplex PCR assay on genomic DNA. The amplified TCR beta libraries were sequenced on the Illumina HiSeq System as 87-base-pair reads. The authors' pipeline ran thus. Across the 700 or so repertoires, a later analysis counted 78 million or so unique TCR beta chains, approximately 12 million of which were shared by at least two donors. A nearest-neighbor algorithm error-corrected the raw reads and collapsed the reads into unique sequences, merging closely related sequences to remove PCR and sequencing errors. To assign V, D and J gene segments, CDR3 sequences were aligned to IMGT reference sequences. For a sequence to be retained, a match of at least six nucleotides was required to both a V gene segment and a J gene segment. Rearrangements were classified as productive when the CDR3 lacked stop codons and remained in frame with V and J, and all other rearrangements were classified as non-productive. CDR3 was defined by IMGT convention, running from the second conserved V-encoded cysteine to the conserved J-encoded phenylalanine. Sequences without an unambiguous match to a single V gene segment were excluded from the earlier analysis of several hundred of the donors. In an earlier analysis of 587 of the donors, V segments were called functional above 56.7% productive rearrangements and were called segregating when the between-donor standard deviation exceeded 5%. A statistical classification framework was built for diagnosing cytomegalovirus status from the catalog of TCR beta chain sequences. In a later analysis, V and J genes were assigned by comparing TCR nucleotide sequences against IMGT/GENE-DB human TR gene sequences. Using the TCRdist pipeline, a later analysis assigned CDR3 sequences along with most-parsimonious VDJ recombination scenarios. A later analysis defined each TCR beta chain by its CDR3 amino acid sequence plus V-gene family, and excluded reads lacking a unique V-gene family. In a later analysis, 450 to 600 highly shared, low-generation-probability nucleotide sequences were removed to address suspected cross-contamination and a sequencing artifact. In a later analysis, a clonal expansion index for each public chain was calculated from normalized within-repertoire ranks of inferred template counts. In a later analysis, generation probabilities were computed using a VDJ recombination model fitted to out-of-frame rearrangements, and the results were checked against IGoR. Hypergeometric tests were used in a later analysis to score TCR-TCR, TCR-HLA and TCR-CMV co-occurrence, with a repertoire-size bias correction applied to the TCR pairs. To estimate false discovery rates, a later analysis permuted the HLA or CMV assignments 20 times. In a later analysis, co-occurring TCRs were grouped with DBSCAN, and TCRdist sequence similarity was added when clustering was performed within HLA-allele-positive subsets. Repertoires with fewer than 30,000 or more than 120,000 public chains were left out of co-occurrence clustering, as were about five repertoires with anomalous nucleotide sharing. TCRdb's version of the immuneACCESS table is confined to in-frame rearrangements and falls short of the full clone set. An unresolved V gene accounts for under half of the shortfall where checked; the remainder is of unknown origin. The DNA gave D and trimming, while V, J and clone size come from that table. The sample contains 60,000 or so clones, about 72% of them found a single time. The top ten constitute around a quarter of the sample.

This clone has a single count. Its antigen specificity is not known. There are no base qualities to consult, and no much larger clone falls within one base. The CDR3 spans 13 residues, from the cysteine through the phenylalanine. Of the read, only the CDR3 DNA is kept; its 39 bases are in frame from base 1. The germline V gene (reference sequence) gives CDR1 as PRHDT and CDR2 as FYEKMQ. Relative to germline, V is missing 5 bases and J is missing 8 bases, with 9 bases of the junction outside any gene match. The rearrangement joined TRBV13 to TRBJ2-7; the junction holds 7 bases that match TRBD2. The receptor's source is a man aged 50-60 years in good health and CMV-seropositive. Sequencing used PBMCs. The CDR3 region has the sequence CASSPWTSKQQYF. The DNA sequence follows: TGTGCCAGCAGCCCGTGGACTAGTAAACAGCAGTACTTC.